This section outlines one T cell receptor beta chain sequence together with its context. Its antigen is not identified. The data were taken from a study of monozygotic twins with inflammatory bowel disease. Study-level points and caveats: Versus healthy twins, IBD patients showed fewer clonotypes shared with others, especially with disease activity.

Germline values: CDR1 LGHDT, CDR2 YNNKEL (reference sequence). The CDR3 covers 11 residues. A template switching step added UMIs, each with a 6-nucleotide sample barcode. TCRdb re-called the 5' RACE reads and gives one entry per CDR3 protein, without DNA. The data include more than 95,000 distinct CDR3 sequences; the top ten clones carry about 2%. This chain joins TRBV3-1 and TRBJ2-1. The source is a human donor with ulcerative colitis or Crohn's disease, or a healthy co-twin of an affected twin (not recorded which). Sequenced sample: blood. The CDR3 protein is CASSQTGKKSF.